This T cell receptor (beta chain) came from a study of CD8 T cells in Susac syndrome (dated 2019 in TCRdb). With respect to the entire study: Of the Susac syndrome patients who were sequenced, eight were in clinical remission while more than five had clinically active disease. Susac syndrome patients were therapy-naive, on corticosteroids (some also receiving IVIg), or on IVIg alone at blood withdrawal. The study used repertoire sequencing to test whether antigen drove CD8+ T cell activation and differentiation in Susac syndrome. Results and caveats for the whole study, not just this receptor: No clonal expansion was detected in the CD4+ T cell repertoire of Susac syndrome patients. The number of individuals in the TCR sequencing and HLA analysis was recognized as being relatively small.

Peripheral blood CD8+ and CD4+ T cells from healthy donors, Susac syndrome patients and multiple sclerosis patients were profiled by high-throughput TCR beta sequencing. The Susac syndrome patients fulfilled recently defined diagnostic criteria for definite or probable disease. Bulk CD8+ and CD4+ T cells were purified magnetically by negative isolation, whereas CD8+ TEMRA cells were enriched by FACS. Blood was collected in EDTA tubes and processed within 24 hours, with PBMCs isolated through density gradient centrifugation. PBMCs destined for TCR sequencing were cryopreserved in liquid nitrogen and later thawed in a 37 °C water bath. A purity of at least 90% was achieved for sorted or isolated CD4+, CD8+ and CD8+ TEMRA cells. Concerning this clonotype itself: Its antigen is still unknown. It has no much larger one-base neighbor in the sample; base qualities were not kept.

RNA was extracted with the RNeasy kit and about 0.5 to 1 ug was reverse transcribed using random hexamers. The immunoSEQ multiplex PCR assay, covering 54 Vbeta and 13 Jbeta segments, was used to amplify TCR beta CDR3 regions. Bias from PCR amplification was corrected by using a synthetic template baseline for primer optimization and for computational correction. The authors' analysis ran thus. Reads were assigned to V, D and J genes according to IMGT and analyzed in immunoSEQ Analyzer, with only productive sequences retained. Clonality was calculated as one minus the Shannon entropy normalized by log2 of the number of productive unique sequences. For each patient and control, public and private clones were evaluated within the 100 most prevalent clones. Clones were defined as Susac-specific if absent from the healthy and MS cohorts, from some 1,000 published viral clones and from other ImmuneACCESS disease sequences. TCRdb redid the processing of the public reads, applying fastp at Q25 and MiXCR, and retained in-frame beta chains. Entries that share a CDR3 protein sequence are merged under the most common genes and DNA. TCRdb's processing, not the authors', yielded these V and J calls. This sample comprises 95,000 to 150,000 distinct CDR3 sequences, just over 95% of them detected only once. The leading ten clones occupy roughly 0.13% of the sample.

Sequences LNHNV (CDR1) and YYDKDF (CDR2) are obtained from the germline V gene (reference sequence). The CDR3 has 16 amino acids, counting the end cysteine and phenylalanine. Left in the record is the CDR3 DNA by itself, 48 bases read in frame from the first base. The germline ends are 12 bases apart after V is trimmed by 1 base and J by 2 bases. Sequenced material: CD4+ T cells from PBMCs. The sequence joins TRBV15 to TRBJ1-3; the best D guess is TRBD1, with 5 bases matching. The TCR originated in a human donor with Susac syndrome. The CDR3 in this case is CATSRGRPGPGNTIYF. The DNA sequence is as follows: TGTGCCACCAGCAGAGGACGACCGGGACCTGGAAACACCATATATTTT.